Listed here are 23 T cell receptor beta chains from one sample, sequenced in a study of cytomegalovirus exposure and HLA in healthy donors. PCR employed 60 Vbeta and 13 Jbeta primers. The repertoire was sequenced with immunoSEQ multiplex PCR; TCRdb's copy has only in-frame clones and lacks some. The sample has about 120,000 clones; approximately 80% are singletons. What was sequenced was PBMCs. These receptors were obtained from a young man in good health and CMV-seropositive.

The chain couples TRBV2 to TRBJ2-5; D unclear. CDR1 is SNHLY, CDR2 FYNNEI, per germline. The CDR3 covers 11 residues. Trimming left V 7 bases short and J 1 base short, with 4 bases between. In nucleotides, the CDR3 is TGTGCCAGCACGGTCCAAGAGACCCAGTACTTC. This gives the protein CASTVQETQYF.

This clone was observed once. The chain recombines TRBV2 with TRBJ2-3; 13 nucleotides match TRBD2. This CDR3 is 16 amino acids long. Germline V gene lookup returns CDR1 SNHLY and CDR2 FYNNEI. J lost 2 bases, V lost 5 bases, and 4 bases had no gene match. CDR3 loop: CASSPGTSGNTDTQYF. The CDR3 region has the DNA TGTGCCAGCAGTCCCGGGACTAGCGGGAACACAGATACGCAGTATTTT. The whole variable domain, remainder taken from reference TRBV2 and TRBJ2-3, is EPEVTQTPSHQVTQMGQEVILRCVPISNHLYFYWYRQILGQKVEFLVSFYNNEISEKSEIFDDQFSVERPDGSNFTLKIRSTKLEDSAMYFCASSPGTSGNTDTQYFGPGTRLTVL.

The chain employs TRBV5-4 and TRBJ2-3, with TRBD2 matching 7 bases. The CDR3 runs 14 residues. J was trimmed by 2 bases and V by 2 bases; bases with no gene match: 2. Germline V gives CDR1 SGHNT, CDR2 YYREEE (reference sequence). The CDR3 region has the DNA TGTGCCAGCAGCTTCCGGGACTACACAGATACGCAGTATTTT. As protein: CASSFRDYTDTQYF.

The rearrangement uses TRBV4-1 and TRBJ1-4; 8 nucleotides line up with TRBD1. This CDR3 has 14 residues. Germline lookup yields CDR1 MGHRA and CDR2 YSYEKL. The J segment lost 7 bases and the V segment lost 4 bases, leaving 5 bases of the junction unmatched. The CDR3 loop reads CASSPTGGGEKLFF. In DNA, the CDR3 is TGCGCCAGCAGCCCCACAGGGGGGGGTGAAAAACTGTTTTTT.

This chain joins TRBV19 and TRBJ2-7; TRBD2 is a possible D gene (6 bases). Per the germline V gene, CDR1 is LNHDA and CDR2 is SQIVND (reference sequence). Trimming pared 4 bases from V and 3 bases from J, leaving 10 bases between. CDR3 size: 13 residues. CDR3 sequence (DNA): TGTGCCAGTAGTAAGGCGCGGGGCTACGAGCAGTACTTC. It encodes CASSKARGYEQYF.

The rearrangement links TRBV5-1 to TRBJ1-2; a possible D gene is TRBD1 (5 bases). The CDR3 runs to 15 residues. Germline V gives CDR1 SGHRS, CDR2 YFSETQ. Trimming cost V 4 bases and J 4 bases, with 17 bases left between them. The CDR3 spells CASSPNPDRGYGYTF. The DNA of the CDR3 is TGCGCCAGCAGCCCAAACCCAGACAGAGGCTATGGCTACACCTTC.

The V and J genes are TRBV7-3 and TRBJ2-3, with TRBD2 matching 11 bases. The CDR3 totals 15 residues. Losses at the gene ends were 5 bases for V and 4 bases for J; bases not matched to a gene: 5. Germline loops: CDR1 SGHTA, CDR2 FQGTGA. The CDR3 DNA reads as TGTGCCAGCAGCCGTAGCGGGGGGGCAGCAGATACGCAGTATTTT. Translating gives CASSRSGGAADTQYF.

This clone was seen a few times. This chain connects TRBV6-6 to TRBJ1-5; TRBD1 matches at 8 bases. Germline V lookup: CDR1 MNHNY, CDR2 SVGAGI (reference sequence). The trim removed 5 bases at V and 5 bases at J, leaving 5 bases unmatched. The CDR3 consists of 14 residues. The CDR3 DNA reads as TGTGCCAGCAGTGAGGGACAGGAATATCAGCCCCAGCATTTT. The encoded protein is CASSEGQEYQPQHF.

As for this clone: At one boundary the junction diverges from the germline segment, which might be a read error. This rearrangement joins TRBV13 to TRBJ2-7, with no clear D. Germline V gene sequence: CDR1 PRHDT, CDR2 FYEKMQ (reference sequence). This CDR3 is built from 15 residues. The CDR3 sequence: CASSVGSGSGYEQYF. In DNA, the CDR3 is TGTGCCAGCAGCGTAGGGTCTGGGTCGGGCTACGAGCAGTACTTC.

The chain recombines TRBV2 with TRBJ2-2; no firm D call. Germline CDR1 SNHLY, CDR2 FYNNEI. The CDR3 spans 13 residues. The ends were cut back, 5 bases at V and 5 bases at J, with 9 bases in the middle. The CDR3 here is CASSYGRTGELFF. CDR3 nucleotides: TGTGCCAGCAGTTACGGTCGGACCGGGGAGCTGTTTTTT.

This chain connects TRBV29-1 to TRBJ1-2; 8 bases agree with TRBD1. This CDR3 has 12 amino acids. Germline lookup yields CDR1 SQVTM and CDR2 ANQGSEA. V was clipped by 6 bases and J by 7 bases; unmatched bases: 7. The CDR3 here is CSVSRTGFGYTF. Here the CDR3 DNA reads TGCAGCGTCTCCCGGACAGGGTTTGGCTACACCTTC.

This chain joins TRBV2 and TRBJ2-5; 14 nucleotides line up with TRBD2. CDR1 and CDR2 (germline): SNHLY, FYNNEI. This CDR3 is 14 amino acids long. After removal of 7 bases from V and 3 bases from J, the junction contained 1 base not matched to a gene. The DNA of the CDR3 is TGTGCCAGCATGGGACTAGCGGGGGAAGAGACCCAGTACTTC. Amino acid sequence: CASMGLAGEETQYF.

This clone was seen a single time. The chain employs TRBV6-5 and TRBJ1-6; 7 bases match TRBD1. CDR1 and CDR2 (germline): MNHEY, SVGAGI. V was pared by 2 bases and J by 10 bases, with 8 bases of the junction left unmatched. The CDR3 contains 15 residues. In DNA form, the CDR3 reads TGTGCCAGCAGTTACCAGAAACAGGGGAGGTCACCCCTCCACTTT. Translating gives CASSYQKQGRSPLHF.

This clone was observed a single time. V and J are TRBV30 and TRBJ1-2; D not certain. CDR3 length equals 12 residues. Germline CDR1 reads GTSNPN; CDR2 reads SVGIG (reference sequence). Trimming took 2 bases from V and 4 from J, leaving 8 bases between them. The CDR3 reads CAWSRQAYGYTF. DNA of the CDR3: TGTGCCTGGAGTCGACAAGCCTATGGCTACACCTTC.

This clone was seen only a few times. At the DNA level, this CDR3 is encoded by other sequences in the same sample as well. The chain recombines TRBV27 with TRBJ2-7; D might be TRBD1 (5 bases). CDR3 length: 13 amino acids. The V gene's germline CDR1 is MNHEY and CDR2 SMNVEV (reference sequence). With 5 bases removed from V and 4 bases from J, the gap between germline ends came to 12 bases. The CDR3 here is CASSPTTEYEQYF. DNA for the CDR3: TGTGCCAGCAGTCCCACGACAGAATACGAGCAGTACTTC.

This clone has more than one count but fewer than ten. This rearrangement joins TRBV5-4 to TRBJ1-5, with D uncertain. V shed 0 bases and J shed 5 bases, with 6 bases lying between them. In germline, CDR1 is SGHNT, CDR2 YYREEE (reference sequence). The CDR3 has 13 residues. The CDR3 region is CASSLGLDQPQHF. The CDR3 region has the DNA TGTGCCAGCAGCTTGGGTTTAGATCAGCCCCAGCATTTT.

The chain has TRBV5-1 and TRBJ2-7; TRBD1 agrees at 8 bases. Losses at the gene ends were 7 bases for V and 2 bases for J; bases not matched to a gene: 11. CDR1 and CDR2 (germline): SGHRS, YFSETQ. The CDR3 has 15 residues. The CDR3 loop reads CASSPIQGATYEQYF. As DNA, the CDR3 is TGCGCCAGCTCACCCATCCAGGGGGCAACCTACGAGCAGTACTTC.

This chain links TRBV5-8 with TRBJ2-2; perhaps TRBD2 as D (5 bases). The ends were cut back, 0 bases at V and 6 bases at J, with 15 bases in the middle. This CDR3 has 16 residues. Per germline, CDR1 SGHTS and CDR2 YDEGEE. DNA of the CDR3: TGTGCCAGCAGCTTGGCCGGGGAAGTTCCCCCCGGGGAGCTGTTTTTT. It encodes CASSLAGEVPPGELFF.

The chain uses TRBV5-4 and TRBJ2-1; 7 positions agree with TRBD2. V lost 1 base to trimming and J lost 6 bases; unmatched junction nucleotides: 7. The CDR3 spans 15 residues. Looked up from germline, CDR1 is SGHNT and CDR2 is YYREEE (reference sequence). DNA of the CDR3: TGTGCCAGCAGCTTGAGCGGGACGAGGGGCAATGAGCAGTTCTTC. Its translation is CASSLSGTRGNEQFF.

This rearrangement joins TRBV7-2 to TRBJ1-1, with a tentative D call TRBD1 (5 bases). Trimming pared 3 bases from V and 4 bases from J, leaving 15 bases between. The CDR3 consists of 15 residues. The V gene's germline CDR1 is SGHTA and CDR2 FQGNSA. CDR3 protein: CASSFSLGAPTEAFF. CDR3 in DNA: TGTGCCAGCAGCTTTTCCCTTGGGGCCCCCACTGAAGCTTTCTTT.

This chain connects TRBV6-6 to TRBJ2-2; 10 bases fit TRBD1. The CDR3 length is 15 residues. CDR1 MNHNY and CDR2 SVGAGI come from the germline V gene (reference sequence). V gave up 4 bases and J gave up 3 bases; unmatched junction bases: 2. The DNA for the CDR3 is TGTGCCAGCAGTTGGGACAGGGGTTACACCGGGGAGCTGTTTTTT. It is translated as CASSWDRGYTGELFF.

J is TRBJ2-5 and V is TRBV5-4; perhaps TRBD2 as D (5 bases). V lost 0 bases to trimming and J lost 7 bases, with 10 bases between them. Germline V lookup: CDR1 SGHNT, CDR2 YYREEE (reference sequence). The CDR3 totals 13 residues. The CDR3 loop is CASSLDGVGTQYF. As DNA, the CDR3 is TGTGCCAGCAGCTTGGACGGGGTCGGGACCCAGTACTTC.

The J gene is TRBJ2-7, the V gene TRBV9; D is perhaps TRBD2 (7 bases). CDR1 and CDR2 from the germline V gene are SGDLS and YYNGEE. CDR3 length: 14 residues. Trimming stripped 3 bases from V and 7 bases from J, with 17 bases between. The CDR3 DNA is TGTGCCAGCAGCGAGGGGGGGATCGTCGAAGAGCAGTACTTC. Its protein is CASSEGGIVEEQYF.